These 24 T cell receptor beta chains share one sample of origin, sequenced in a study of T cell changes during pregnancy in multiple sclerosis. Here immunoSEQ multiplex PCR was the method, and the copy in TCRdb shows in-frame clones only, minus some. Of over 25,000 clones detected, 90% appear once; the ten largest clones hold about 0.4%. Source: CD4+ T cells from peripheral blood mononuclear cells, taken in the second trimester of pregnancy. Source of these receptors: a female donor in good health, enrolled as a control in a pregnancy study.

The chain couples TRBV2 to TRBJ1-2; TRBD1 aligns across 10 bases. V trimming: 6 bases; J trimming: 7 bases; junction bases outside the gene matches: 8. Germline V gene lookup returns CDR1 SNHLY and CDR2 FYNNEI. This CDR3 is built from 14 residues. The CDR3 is CASRATGGGSGYTF. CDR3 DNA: TGTGCCAGCAGGGCGACAGGGGGCGGGTCTGGCTACACCTTC.

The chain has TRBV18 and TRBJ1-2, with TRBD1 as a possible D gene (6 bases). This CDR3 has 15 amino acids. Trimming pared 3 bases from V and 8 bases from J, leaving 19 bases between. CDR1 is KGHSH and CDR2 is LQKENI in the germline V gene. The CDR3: CASSPTQGFLMGYTF. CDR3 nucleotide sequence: TGTGCCAGCTCACCGACACAGGGTTTTCTTATGGGCTACACCTTC.

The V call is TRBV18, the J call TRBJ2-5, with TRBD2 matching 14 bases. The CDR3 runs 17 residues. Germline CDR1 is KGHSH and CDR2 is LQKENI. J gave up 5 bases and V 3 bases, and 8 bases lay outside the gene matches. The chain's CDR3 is CASSPPTSGRALETQYF. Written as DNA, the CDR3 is TGTGCCAGCTCACCCCCGACTAGCGGGAGGGCCCTGGAGACCCAGTACTTC. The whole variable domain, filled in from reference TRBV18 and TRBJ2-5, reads NAGVMQNPRHLVRRRGQEARLRCSPMKGHSHVYWYRQLPEEGLKFMVYLQKENIIDESGMPKERFSAEFPKEGPSILRIQQVVRGDSAAYFCASSPPTSGRALETQYFGPGTRLLVL.

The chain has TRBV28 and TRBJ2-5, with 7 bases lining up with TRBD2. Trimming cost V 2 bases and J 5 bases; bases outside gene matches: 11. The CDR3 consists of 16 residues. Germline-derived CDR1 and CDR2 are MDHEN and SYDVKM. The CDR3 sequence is CASSLRRREWTETQYF. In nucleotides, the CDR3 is TGTGCCAGCAGTTTAAGGAGGCGGGAGTGGACCGAGACCCAGTACTTC.

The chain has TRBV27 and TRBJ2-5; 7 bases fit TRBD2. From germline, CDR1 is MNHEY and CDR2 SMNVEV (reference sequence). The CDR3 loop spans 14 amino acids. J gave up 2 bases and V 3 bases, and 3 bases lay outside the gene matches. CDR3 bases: TGTGCCAGCAGTTTTAGCGGGTTTCAAGAGACCCAGTACTTC. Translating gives CASSFSGFQETQYF.

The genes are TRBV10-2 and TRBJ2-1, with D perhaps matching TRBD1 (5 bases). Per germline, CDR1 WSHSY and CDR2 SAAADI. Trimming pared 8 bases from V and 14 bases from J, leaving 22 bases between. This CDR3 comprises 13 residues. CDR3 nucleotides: TGCGCCAGCCAAGCCTGGCCGGTGACAGCAAAGTTCTTC. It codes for CASQAWPVTAKFF.

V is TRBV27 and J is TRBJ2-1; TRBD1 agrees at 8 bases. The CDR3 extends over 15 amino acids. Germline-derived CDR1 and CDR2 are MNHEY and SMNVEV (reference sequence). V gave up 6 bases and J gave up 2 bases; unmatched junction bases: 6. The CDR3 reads CASSMTGETYNEQFF. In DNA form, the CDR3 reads TGTGCCAGCAGCATGACAGGGGAGACCTACAATGAGCAGTTCTTC.

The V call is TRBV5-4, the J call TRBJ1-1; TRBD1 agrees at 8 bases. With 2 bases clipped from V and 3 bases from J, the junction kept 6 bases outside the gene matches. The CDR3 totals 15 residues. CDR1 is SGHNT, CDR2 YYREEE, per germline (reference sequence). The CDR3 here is CASSLRYRGDTEAFF. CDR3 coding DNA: TGTGCCAGCAGCTTAAGGTACAGGGGGGACACTGAAGCTTTCTTT.

CDR3 nucleotide sequence: TGTGCCAGCAGTTCCATGGCGAGAGCCTACAGCTACGAGCAGTACTTC. Translated, it gives CASSSMARAYSYEQYF. The V gene is TRBV28, the J gene TRBJ2-7; D ambiguous. The germline V and J ends were trimmed by 4 bases and 3 bases, with 19 bases remaining between them. Germline V gene data show CDR1 as MDHEN and CDR2 as SYDVKM. The CDR3 length is 16 residues.

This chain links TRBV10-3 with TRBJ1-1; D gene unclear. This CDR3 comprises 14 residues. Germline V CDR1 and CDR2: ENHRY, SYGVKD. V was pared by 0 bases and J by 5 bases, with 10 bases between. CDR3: CAISESRDWTEAFF. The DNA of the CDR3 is TGTGCCATCAGTGAGTCGAGGGATTGGACTGAAGCTTTCTTT.

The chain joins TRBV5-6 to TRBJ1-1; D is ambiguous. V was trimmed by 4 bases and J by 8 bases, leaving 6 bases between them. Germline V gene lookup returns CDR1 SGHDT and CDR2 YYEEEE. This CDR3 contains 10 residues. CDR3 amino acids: CASSVAEAFF. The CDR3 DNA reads TGTGCCAGCAGCGTAGCGGAAGCTTTCTTT.

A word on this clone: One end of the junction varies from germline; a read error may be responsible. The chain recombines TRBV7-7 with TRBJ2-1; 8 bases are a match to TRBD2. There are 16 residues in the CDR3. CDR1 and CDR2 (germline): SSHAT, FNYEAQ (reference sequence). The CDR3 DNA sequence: TGTGCTAGCAGCTTAAGTCCTAACGGGGGGGCGAGTGAGCAGTTCTTC. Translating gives CASSLSPNGGASEQFF.

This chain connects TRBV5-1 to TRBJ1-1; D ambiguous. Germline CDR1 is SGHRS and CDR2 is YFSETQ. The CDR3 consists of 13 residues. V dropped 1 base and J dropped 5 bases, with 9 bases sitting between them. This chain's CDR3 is CASSLREGTEAFF. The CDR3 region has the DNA TGCGCCAGCAGCTTGCGGGAGGGAACTGAAGCTTTCTTT.

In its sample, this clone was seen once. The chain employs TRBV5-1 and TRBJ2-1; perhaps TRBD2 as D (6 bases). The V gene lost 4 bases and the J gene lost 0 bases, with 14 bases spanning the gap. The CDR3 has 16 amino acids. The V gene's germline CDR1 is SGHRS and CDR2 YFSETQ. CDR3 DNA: TGCGCCAGCAGCCCAGGCGGAGGGATCTCCTACAATGAGCAGTTCTTC. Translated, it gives CASSPGGGISYNEQFF. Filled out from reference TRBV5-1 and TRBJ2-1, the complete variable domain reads KAGVTQTPRYLIKTRGQQVTLSCSPISGHRSVSWYQQTPGQGLQFLFEYFSETQRNKGNFPGRFSGRQFSNSRSEMNVSTLELGDSALYLCASSPGGGISYNEQFFGPGTRLTVL.

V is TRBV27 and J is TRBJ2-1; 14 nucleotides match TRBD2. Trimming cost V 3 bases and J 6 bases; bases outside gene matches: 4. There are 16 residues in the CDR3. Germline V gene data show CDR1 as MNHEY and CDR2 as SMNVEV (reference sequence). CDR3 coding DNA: TGTGCCAGCAGTTTGGGACTAGCGGGAGTAGGCAATGAGCAGTTCTTC. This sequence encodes CASSLGLAGVGNEQFF.

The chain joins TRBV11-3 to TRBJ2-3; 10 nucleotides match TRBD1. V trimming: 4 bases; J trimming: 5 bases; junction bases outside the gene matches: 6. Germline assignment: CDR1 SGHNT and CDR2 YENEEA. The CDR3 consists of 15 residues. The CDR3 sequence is CASSSSGDRGDTQYF. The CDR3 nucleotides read TGTGCCAGCAGCTCGAGTGGGGACAGGGGAGATACGCAGTATTTT. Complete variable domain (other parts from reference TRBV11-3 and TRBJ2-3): EAGVVQSPRYKIIEKKQPVAFWCNPISGHNTLYWYLQNLGQGPELLIRYENEEAVDDSQLPKDRFSAERLKGVDSTLKIQPAELGDSAVYLCASSSSGDRGDTQYFGPGTRLTVL.

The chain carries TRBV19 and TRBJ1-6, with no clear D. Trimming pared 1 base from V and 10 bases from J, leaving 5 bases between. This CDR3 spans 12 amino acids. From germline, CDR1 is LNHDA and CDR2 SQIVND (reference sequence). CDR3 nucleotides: TGTGCCAGTAGTATAGCGGGGTCACCCCTCCACTTT. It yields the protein CASSIAGSPLHF.

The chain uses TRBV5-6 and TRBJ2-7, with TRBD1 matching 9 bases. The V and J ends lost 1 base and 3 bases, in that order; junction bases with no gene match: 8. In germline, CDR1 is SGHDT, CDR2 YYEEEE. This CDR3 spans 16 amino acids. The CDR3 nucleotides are TGTGCCAGCAGCTTGATTCTCCCGGGACAGGGCTACGAGCAGTACTTC. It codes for CASSLILPGQGYEQYF.

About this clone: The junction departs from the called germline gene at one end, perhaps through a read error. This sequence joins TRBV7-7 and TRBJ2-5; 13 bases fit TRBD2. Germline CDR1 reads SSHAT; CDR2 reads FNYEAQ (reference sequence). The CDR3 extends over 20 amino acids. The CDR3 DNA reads TGTGCTAGCAGCTCAAGACATCAACCCGGGACTAGCGGGAACCAAGAGACCCAGTACTTC. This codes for CASSSRHQPGTSGNQETQYF.

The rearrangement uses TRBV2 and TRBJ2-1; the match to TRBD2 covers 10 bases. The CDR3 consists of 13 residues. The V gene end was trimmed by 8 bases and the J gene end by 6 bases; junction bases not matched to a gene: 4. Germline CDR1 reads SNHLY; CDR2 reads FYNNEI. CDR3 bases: TGTGCCAGCCTAGCGGGAGAAGTCAATGAGCAGTTCTTC. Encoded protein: CASLAGEVNEQFF.

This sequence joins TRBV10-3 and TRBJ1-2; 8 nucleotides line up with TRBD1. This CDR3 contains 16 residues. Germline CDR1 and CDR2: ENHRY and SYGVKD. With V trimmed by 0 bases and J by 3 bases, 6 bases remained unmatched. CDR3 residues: CAISESVRGPDYGYTF. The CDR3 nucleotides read TGTGCCATCAGTGAGTCGGTCAGGGGGCCGGACTATGGCTACACCTTC.

The CDR3 loop reads CASSQESGANYGYTF. The CDR3, as DNA: TGCGCCAGCAGCCAAGAATCGGGGGCTAACTATGGCTACACCTTC. This rearrangement joins TRBV4-3 to TRBJ1-2, with D possibly TRBD1 on 5 matching bases. The V end lost 0 bases, the J end lost 0 bases, and 8 bases lay between the germline ends. Germline CDR1 is LGHNA and CDR2 is YSLEER. The CDR3 sequence is 15 residues long.

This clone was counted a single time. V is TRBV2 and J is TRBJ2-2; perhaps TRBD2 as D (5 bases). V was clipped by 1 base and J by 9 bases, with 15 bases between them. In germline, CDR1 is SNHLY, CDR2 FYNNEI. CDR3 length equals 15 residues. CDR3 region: CASSEDVRVVWELFF. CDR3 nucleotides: TGTGCCAGCAGTGAAGACGTGAGGGTCGTGTGGGAGCTGTTTTTT.

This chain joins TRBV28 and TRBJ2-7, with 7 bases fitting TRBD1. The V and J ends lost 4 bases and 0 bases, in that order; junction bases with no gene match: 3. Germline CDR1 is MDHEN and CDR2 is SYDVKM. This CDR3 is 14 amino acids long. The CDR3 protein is CASSSTGLSYEQYF. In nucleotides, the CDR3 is TGTGCCAGCAGTTCGACAGGGCTCTCCTACGAGCAGTACTTC.